Each of the 32 T cell receptor beta chains below was sequenced from the same sample in a study of lymphopenia after photon versus proton radiotherapy. Method: immunoSEQ multiplex PCR; TCRdb's copy keeps in-frame clones and lacks some. In the table there are tens of thousands of clones, around nine tenths of which are singletons. Sequencing was performed on peripheral blood, taken from a patient treated with proton-based radiotherapy. All receptors come from a woman aged 55 to 70 with cholangiocarcinoma. Some clones in this sample may be carry-over from other donors' samples.

V usage is TRBV27 and J usage is TRBJ2-7, with D possibly being TRBD1 or TRBD2 (5 bases each). The V gene lost 7 bases and the J gene lost 2 bases, with 18 bases spanning the gap. Germline assignment: CDR1 MNHEY and CDR2 SMNVEV (reference sequence). This CDR3 has 15 amino acids. CDR3 amino acids: CASNWNPGPPYEQYF. The CDR3, as DNA: TGTGCCAGCAATTGGAATCCGGGGCCGCCCTACGAGCAGTACTTC.

DNA of the CDR3: TGTGCCAGCAGACCTCGGGGAGCGGAGACCCAGTACTTC. Its translation: CASRPRGAETQYF. The V and J genes are TRBV27 and TRBJ2-5; weak D call: TRBD2 (5 bases). V was shortened by 6 bases and J by 5 bases, with 13 bases between the two germline ends. Germline V gene data show CDR1 as MNHEY and CDR2 as SMNVEV (reference sequence). The CDR3 spans 13 residues.

The CDR3 spells CATSRGGQGKETQYF. CDR3 coding DNA: TGTGCCACCAGCAGAGGCGGACAGGGGAAAGAGACCCAGTACTTC. The V call is TRBV15, the J call TRBJ2-5; 9 bases agree with TRBD1. The CDR3 is made up of 15 amino acids. CDR1 LNHNV and CDR2 YYDKDF come from the germline V gene (reference sequence). J was trimmed by 3 bases and V by 1 base; bases with no gene match: 3.

This CDR3 reads CASTRGVEQFF. CDR3 DNA sequence: TGTGCCAGCACACGAGGGGTTGAGCAGTTCTTC. This chain connects TRBV27 to TRBJ2-1; the D call may be TRBD1 or TRBD2 (5 bases each). Germline V gene lookup returns CDR1 MNHEY and CDR2 SMNVEV (reference sequence). V was clipped by 7 bases and J by 9 bases, with 10 bases between them. This CDR3 comprises 11 residues.

This clone was seen once. The chain joins TRBV5-6 to TRBJ2-5; TRBD1 matches 7 bases. The J call may be in error: the DNA end matches TRBJ2-7 better. This CDR3 spans 14 amino acids. The germline V gene encodes CDR1 SGHDT and CDR2 YYEEEE. The CDR3 DNA reads TGTGCCAGCAGCCTGGGACAGTTTATCTACGAGCAGTACTTC. Residues: CASSLGQFIYEQYF.

The chain is built from TRBV6-5 and TRBJ2-3; no definite D call. CDR1 is MNHEY, CDR2 SVGAGI, per germline. The CDR3 runs to 15 residues. Trimming removed 6 bases from V and 1 base from J, with 14 bases in between. In DNA, the CDR3 is TGTGCCAGCAGCCCCGGTCGGGCCGGCACAGATACGCAGTATTTT. It codes for CASSPGRAGTDTQYF.

The chain combines TRBV4-1 with TRBJ2-3; 11 bases are shared with TRBD2. Trimming took 2 bases from V and 5 from J; bases not matched to a gene: 9. The length of the CDR3 is 17 residues. The germline V gene encodes CDR1 MGHRA and CDR2 YSYEKL. The chain's CDR3 is CASSQPLVAGGRDTQYF. In nucleotides, the CDR3 is TGCGCCAGCAGCCAACCCCTAGTAGCGGGGGGGAGAGATACGCAGTATTTT.

This chain uses TRBV6-5 with TRBJ1-4, with 7 bases identical to TRBD1. The germline V gene encodes CDR1 MNHEY and CDR2 SVGAGI. Trimming at V came to 4 bases and at J to 5 bases, leaving 10 bases not matched to a gene. The CDR3 covers 16 residues. The CDR3 here is CASSLGPGQTNEKLFF. DNA of the CDR3: TGTGCCAGCAGTTTGGGCCCGGGACAGACAAATGAAAAACTGTTTTTT.

CDR3 DNA: TGTGCCAGCAGTTACCCAGGGGGCGGGGAGACCCAGTACTTC. It specifies CASSYPGGGETQYF. This chain connects TRBV6-5 to TRBJ2-5; 8 nucleotides agree with TRBD1. The CDR3 length is 14 residues. J was trimmed by 5 bases and V by 2 bases; bases with no gene match: 4. Per the germline V gene, CDR1 is MNHEY and CDR2 is SVGAGI.

V gene TRBV2 combines with J gene TRBJ2-5; TRBD2 matches at 9 bases. The trim removed 6 bases at V and 5 bases at J, leaving 4 bases unmatched. The CDR3 runs to 13 residues. Germline loops: CDR1 SNHLY, CDR2 FYNNEI. CDR3 sequence: CASRASGVETQYF. The DNA of the CDR3 is TGTGCCAGCAGGGCTAGCGGGGTTGAGACCCAGTACTTC.

The chain combines TRBV5-6 with TRBJ2-3; 11 bases agree with TRBD2. Germline trimming cut 3 bases from V and 4 bases from J; bases unmatched to any gene: 4. Germline-derived CDR1 and CDR2 are SGHDT and YYEEEE. The CDR3 is 15 amino acids. CDR3 coding DNA: TGTGCCAGCAGCTCTCTAGCGGGGGGCTCAGATACGCAGTATTTT. This translates into CASSSLAGGSDTQYF.

The rearrangement joins TRBV7-2 to TRBJ2-5, with D unresolved. Trimming took off 3 bases at V and 3 bases at J, with 14 bases between the two ends. The CDR3 sequence is 15 residues long. Germline values: CDR1 SGHTA, CDR2 FQGNSA. DNA of the CDR3: TGTGCCAGCAGCTTGCGTCGGACGGTAAAAGAGACCCAGTACTTC. Residues: CASSLRRTVKETQYF.

The chain uses TRBV6-1 and TRBJ1-2; D gene uncertain. The V and J ends lost 4 bases and 6 bases respectively, with 12 bases between them. Germline V gives CDR1 MNHNS, CDR2 SASEGT. The CDR3 is 13 amino acids. The CDR3 sequence is CASSVENFDGYTF. CDR3 nucleotides: TGTGCCAGCAGTGTGGAAAATTTTGATGGCTACACCTTC.

This rearrangement joins TRBV11-3 to TRBJ2-5; 7 bases line up with TRBD2. Germline values: CDR1 SGHNT, CDR2 YENEEA. This CDR3 region has 13 residues. The J segment lost 7 bases and the V segment lost 5 bases, leaving 7 bases of the junction unmatched. The chain's CDR3 is CASSPGRDGTQYF. The CDR3, as DNA: TGTGCCAGCAGCCCTGGGAGGGATGGGACCCAGTACTTC.

V and J are TRBV11-1 and TRBJ1-4; D is perhaps TRBD1 (5 bases). The germline V gene encodes CDR1 SGHAT and CDR2 FQDESV (reference sequence). The V end was cut by 4 bases, the J end by 8 bases, with 14 bases between. There are 14 residues in the CDR3. CDR3 DNA: TGTGCCAGCAGCTCATGGGGCCACCCAGAAAAACTGTTTTTT. The encoded protein is CASSSWGHPEKLFF.

This chain connects TRBV18 to TRBJ1-6; weak D call: TRBD1 (5 bases). With 3 bases removed from V and 5 bases from J, the gap between germline ends came to 8 bases. This CDR3 has 14 residues. The germline CDR1 and CDR2 sequences are KGHSH and LQKENI. The CDR3 coding sequence is TGTGCCAGCTCACCTCAGGGCCATAATTCACCCCTCCACTTT. The encoded protein is CASSPQGHNSPLHF.

The V call is TRBV7-2, the J call TRBJ1-2; D uncertain. The germline V gene has CDR1 SGHTA and CDR2 FQGNSA. Trimming shortened V by 4 bases and J by 1 base, and 7 bases separated the two germline ends. The CDR3 extends over 13 amino acids. This CDR3 reads CASSYRLNYGYTF. The CDR3 coding sequence is TGTGCCAGCAGCTACCGACTTAACTATGGCTACACCTTC.

This clone turned up a few times. The rearrangement uses TRBV7-9 and TRBJ2-2, with 9 bases matching TRBD1. V shed 7 bases, J shed 6 bases, and the junction held 3 bases outside the gene matches. This CDR3 comprises 13 residues. Germline CDR1 SEHNR, CDR2 FQNEAQ (reference sequence). The CDR3 reads CASKQGAAGELFF. Here the CDR3 DNA reads TGTGCCAGCAAACAGGGGGCGGCCGGGGAGCTGTTTTTT.

The chain links TRBV19 to TRBJ2-2; D is perhaps TRBD1 or TRBD2 (5 bases each). CDR3 length: 15 residues. Trimming took 7 bases from V and 1 from J, leaving 13 bases between them. Germline CDR1 is LNHDA and CDR2 is SQIVND (reference sequence). The CDR3 loop reads CASMRDGLNTGELFF. DNA of the CDR3: TGTGCCAGTATGAGGGACGGGCTGAACACCGGGGAGCTGTTTTTT.

The chain has TRBV6-6 and TRBJ2-7; no clear D. The CDR3 totals 13 residues. The V gene's germline CDR1 is MNHNY and CDR2 SVGAGI (reference sequence). The ends were cut back, 0 bases at V and 6 bases at J, with 9 bases in the middle. The CDR3 region has the DNA TGTGCCAGCAGTTACTCGAAACGGGTCGAGCAGTACTTC. Translating gives CASSYSKRVEQYF.

This clone has just one count. This chain uses TRBV21-1 with TRBJ1-4; the listed D gene, TRBD1, was not tested against the DNA. TRBV21-1 has pseudogene status. The CDR3 loop spans 13 amino acids. CDR3 DNA sequence: TGTGCCAGCAGCACCCCAGACAGGGGAAAACTGTTTTTT. Its protein is CASSTPDRGKLFF.

CDR3 region: CASSLGTVAKNIQYF. The CDR3 coding sequence is TGTGCCAGCAGTCTCGGGACCGTTGCCAAAAACATTCAGTACTTC. This chain connects TRBV27 to TRBJ2-4; possibly TRBD1 or TRBD2 for D (5 bases each). V was shortened by 5 bases and J by 1 base, with 12 bases between the two germline ends. Germline-derived CDR1 and CDR2 are MNHEY and SMNVEV (reference sequence). This CDR3 is built from 15 residues.

The V and J genes are TRBV7-2 and TRBJ2-7, with D unclear. CDR3 length: 10 amino acids. Germline lookup yields CDR1 SGHTA and CDR2 FQGNSA. V was cut by 10 bases and J by 7 bases, with 11 bases left in between. CDR3 coding DNA: TGTGCCATCCGACTCGGTGAGCAGTACTTC. Its translation: CAIRLGEQYF.

This clone is termed medium-sized (0.01 to 0.1%). V and J are TRBV5-1 and TRBJ2-5; perhaps D is TRBD1 or TRBD2 (7 bases each). The CDR3 runs to 14 residues. Germline V lookup: CDR1 SGHRS, CDR2 YFSETQ. With 4 bases removed from V and 4 bases from J, the gap between germline ends came to 14 bases. The CDR3 spells CASSNQGEGETQYF. DNA of the CDR3: TGCGCCAGCAGCAACCAGGGGGAGGGAGAGACCCAGTACTTC. Together with reference TRBV5-1 and TRBJ2-5, the CDR3 gives the full variable domain: KAGVTQTPRYLIKTRGQQVTLSCSPISGHRSVSWYQQTPGQGLQFLFEYFSETQRNKGNFPGRFSGRQFSNSRSEMNVSTLELGDSALYLCASSNQGEGETQYFGPGTRLLVL.

V is TRBV19 and J is TRBJ2-7; possibly TRBD2 for D (6 bases). This CDR3 is 14 amino acids long. V lost 3 bases, J lost 2 bases, and 11 bases lay in between. Germline V gene data show CDR1 as LNHDA and CDR2 as SQIVND (reference sequence). The CDR3 reads CASSMAGEAYEQYF. The CDR3, as DNA: TGTGCCAGTAGTATGGCTGGGGAGGCCTACGAGCAGTACTTC.

This clone has just a few counts. The chain recombines TRBV18 with TRBJ1-2; a possible D gene is TRBD1 (6 bases). Trimming shortened V by 0 bases and J by 8 bases, and 10 bases separated the two germline ends. Germline V gene data show CDR1 as KGHSH and CDR2 as LQKENI. The CDR3 has 13 residues. The CDR3 DNA is TGTGCCAGCTCACCACCGACGGGGGCGGGCTACACCTTC. Its protein product is CASSPPTGAGYTF. The full variable domain, in which reference TRBV18 and TRBJ1-2 provide the parts outside the CDR3, is NAGVMQNPRHLVRRRGQEARLRCSPMKGHSHVYWYRQLPEEGLKFMVYLQKENIIDESGMPKERFSAEFPKEGPSILRIQQVVRGDSAAYFCASSPPTGAGYTFGSGTRLTVV.

The V gene is TRBV2, the J gene TRBJ2-1; TRBD2 matches at 7 bases. The V gene's germline CDR1 is SNHLY and CDR2 FYNNEI. The CDR3 length is 13 residues. V gave up 4 bases and J gave up 11 bases; unmatched junction bases: 8. The CDR3 region has the DNA TGTGCCAGCAGTGGAGTAGTAGCGGGTAAGCAGTTCTTC. It codes for CASSGVVAGKQFF.

The rearrangement links TRBV5-4 to TRBJ2-6, with D unresolved. The CDR3 runs to 16 residues. Germline CDR1 is SGHNT and CDR2 is YYREEE (reference sequence). The V end was cut by 0 bases, the J end by 0 bases, with 7 bases between. This CDR3 reads CASSLARDSGANVLTF. The CDR3 DNA follows: TGTGCCAGCAGCTTGGCCAGAGACTCTGGGGCCAACGTCCTGACTTTC.

This chain links TRBV2 with TRBJ2-7; D gene ambiguous. Germline V CDR1 and CDR2: SNHLY, FYNNEI. The V end lost 7 bases, the J end lost 3 bases, and 19 bases lay between the germline ends. The CDR3 extends over 15 amino acids. The CDR3, as DNA: TGTGCCAGCATTGGAGACCTAACACCCATCTACGAGCAGTACTTC. Its translation is CASIGDLTPIYEQYF. Combining the CDR3 with reference TRBV2 and TRBJ2-7 gives the whole variable domain EPEVTQTPSHQVTQMGQEVILRCVPISNHLYFYWYRQILGQKVEFLVSFYNNEISEKSEIFDDQFSVERPDGSNFTLKIRSTKLEDSAMYFCASIGDLTPIYEQYFGPGTRLTVT.

The chain recombines TRBV15 with TRBJ2-7; the D call may be TRBD1 or TRBD2 (5 bases each). Per the germline V gene, CDR1 is LNHNV and CDR2 is YYDKDF (reference sequence). V lost 0 bases to trimming and J lost 13 bases, with 16 bases between them. CDR3 size: 13 residues. The CDR3 bases are TGTGCCACCAGCAGAGATTGGTTGGGGGAACTTTACTTC. Protein product: CATSRDWLGELYF.

The J gene is TRBJ1-6, the V gene TRBV25-1; no definite D call. The germline V gene encodes CDR1 MGHDK and CDR2 SYGVNS. V lost 2 bases, J lost 4 bases, and 9 bases lay in between. This CDR3 region has 15 residues. CDR3 sequence: CASSERTAYNSPLHF. The CDR3 DNA is TGTGCCAGCAGTGAAAGGACGGCTTATAATTCACCCCTCCACTTT.

The chain recombines TRBV27 with TRBJ2-7; 7 bases agree with TRBD1. The CDR3 contains 18 residues. V was pared by 4 bases and J by 1 base, with 16 bases of the junction left unmatched. Germline loops: CDR1 MNHEY, CDR2 SMNVEV (reference sequence). CDR3 coding DNA: TGTGCCAGCAGTTATCGGACAGGTATAGTCCCCTTTTCCTACGAGCAGTACTTC. This encodes CASSYRTGIVPFSYEQYF.